This T cell receptor (beta chain) was identified during a study of blood T cell repertoires in COVID-19. Across the study: COVID-19 samples, acute and convalescent, were from the United States, Italy and Spain. Nucleic acid was either cDNA or gDNA, and it came from T cells, B-cell-depleted T cells, or PBMCs.

CDR3 length: 15 residues. Trimming stripped 2 bases from V and 2 bases from J, with 11 bases between. Germline values: CDR1 SNHLY, CDR2 FYNNEI. As originally analysed: From reference gene primer amplification, estimates of nucleated cell counts were derived. Clones were read by immunoSEQ multiplex PCR, and TCRdb kept only the in-frame ones, dropping some. Clone size and the V and J calls come from that table; the DNA yielded D and trimming. The table records about 40,000 clones, approximately 80% of them present only once. The rearrangement uses TRBV2 and TRBJ2-3; no clear D. The sequence came from a human donor with acute or convalescent COVID-19. The donor label of this sample is uncertain. The sample taken for sequencing was peripheral blood. The CDR3 is CASSENSPFTDTQYF. The CDR3 coding sequence is TGTGCCAGCAGTGAAAATAGTCCGTTCACAGATACGCAGTATTTT.